The next 31 T cell receptor beta chains were all read from a single sample in a study of blood T cell repertoires in COVID-19. Here immunoSEQ multiplex PCR was the method, and the copy in TCRdb shows in-frame clones only, minus some. The sample contains about 200,000 clones, 89% of which appear only once. The sample comprised peripheral blood. All receptors come from a woman between 35 and 50 years old with acute or convalescent COVID-19.

The V gene is TRBV21-1, the J gene TRBJ2-7; the DNA was not compared with TRBD2, the D call given in the table. TRBV21-1 counts as a pseudogene. This CDR3 contains 14 residues. The CDR3 DNA follows: TGTGCCAGCAGCCGAAGAGGCAGTTTTGCGTCGTGGTACGTC. Its translation: CASSRRGSFASWYV.

This clone was detected once. The genes are TRBV10-2 and TRBJ1-2, with 8 bases aligning to TRBD1. This CDR3 is 14 amino acids long. Unmatched junction bases numbered 7, after V lost 5 bases and J lost 5 bases. Germline values: CDR1 WSHSY, CDR2 SAAADI. CDR3 DNA sequence: TGCGCCAGCAGTCAGGGGGCGCAACTATATGGCTACACCTTC. Its protein is CASSQGAQLYGYTF.

This clone was seen a handful of times. The chain's CDR3 is CASSPTSGRYNSPLHF. Here the CDR3 DNA reads TGTGCCAGCAGCCCCACTAGTGGCAGATATAATTCACCCCTCCACTTT. This chain links TRBV9 with TRBJ1-6; D gene uncertain. The length of the CDR3 is 16 residues. Germline CDR1 SGDLS, CDR2 YYNGEE. V lost 4 bases and J 4 bases, leaving 15 bases between the germline ends.

V gene TRBV4-1 combines with J gene TRBJ2-5; D is perhaps TRBD2 (5 bases). From germline, CDR1 is MGHRA and CDR2 YSYEKL. The CDR3 contains 16 residues. V lost 4 bases and J lost 5, with 20 bases in between. In DNA form, the CDR3 reads TGCGCCAGCAGCCCGTCTAAAATACTAGACGGGGAGACCCAGTACTTC. Protein product: CASSPSKILDGETQYF.

In its sample, this clone was seen once. This chain links TRBV5-1 with TRBJ2-5; D perhaps matches TRBD1 (5 bases). Trimming took off 4 bases at V and 4 bases at J, with 14 bases between the two ends. The CDR3 extends over 14 amino acids. Germline V lookup: CDR1 SGHRS, CDR2 YFSETQ. CDR3 in DNA: TGCGCCAGCAGCCAAGGACATCTAGGAGAGACCCAGTACTTC. Protein: CASSQGHLGETQYF.

The gene calls are TRBV12-5 and TRBJ2-1, with D possibly matching TRBD2 (7 bases). Trimming removed 0 bases at V and 1 base at J, with 13 bases between. Germline assignment: CDR1 LGHNT and CDR2 FRNRAP. This CDR3 region has 17 residues. In DNA, the CDR3 is TGTGCTAGTGGTTTGGTACTTCGGGGGGCATCCTACAATGAGCAGTTCTTC. Amino acids: CASGLVLRGASYNEQFF. The full variable domain, completed using reference TRBV12-5 and TRBJ2-1, is DARVTQTPRHKVTEMGQEVTMRCQPILGHNTVFWYRQTMMQGLELLAYFRNRAPLDDSGMPKDRFSAEMPDATLATLKIQPSEPRDSAVYFCASGLVLRGASYNEQFFGPGTRLTVL.

The chain has TRBV10-1 and TRBJ2-4; 11 bases are a match to TRBD1. Germline values: CDR1 WNHNN, CDR2 SYGVQD (reference sequence). J lost 11 bases, V lost 7 bases, and 10 bases had no gene match. The CDR3 runs to 14 residues. For the CDR3, the DNA is TGCGCCAGCACCCCCCCCCGGACAGGGGGCGTTCAGTACTTC. Its protein product is CASTPPRTGGVQYF.

J is TRBJ1-4 and V is TRBV29-1; TRBD1 is a possible D gene (6 bases). The ends were cut back, 6 bases at V and 0 bases at J, with 11 bases in the middle. Germline CDR1 reads SQVTM; CDR2 reads ANQGSEA. The CDR3 contains 14 residues. The CDR3 bases are TGCAGCGTGAGGACAGATGCAACTAATGAAAAACTGTTTTTT. Residues: CSVRTDATNEKLFF.

This sequence joins TRBV19 and TRBJ1-1; 7 nucleotides align to TRBD1. Germline-derived CDR1 and CDR2 are LNHDA and SQIVND (reference sequence). V shed 9 bases and J 0 bases; nucleotides not matched to a gene: 10. The CDR3 contains 15 residues. Here the CDR3 reads CASYRQGLLNTEAFF. Written as DNA, the CDR3 is TGTGCCAGCTACAGACAGGGACTGTTGAACACTGAAGCTTTCTTT.

The chain is built from TRBV6-5 and TRBJ2-1; 9 nucleotides align to TRBD1. This CDR3 has 15 residues. The germline gives CDR1 MNHEY, CDR2 SVGAGI. Trimming at V came to 11 bases and at J to 4 bases, leaving 12 bases not matched to a gene. CDR3 region: CAGDAGTGFYNEQFF. In DNA form, the CDR3 reads TGTGCCGGGGACGCCGGGACAGGGTTTTACAATGAGCAGTTCTTC.

A word on this clone: Within the sample, other DNA sequences also encode this same CDR3. V is TRBV5-1 and J is TRBJ1-2; TRBD1 might be the D (6 bases). Looked up from germline, CDR1 is SGHRS and CDR2 is YFSETQ. The ends were cut back, 5 bases at V and 6 bases at J, with 14 bases in the middle. This CDR3 contains 13 residues. The chain's CDR3 is CASSLGGGNGYTF. The CDR3, as DNA: TGCGCCAGCAGTCTAGGGGGAGGGAATGGCTACACCTTC.

The chain recombines TRBV7-5 with TRBJ1-5; the table gives TRBD1 as D, unverified against the DNA. TRBV7-5 is listed as a pseudogene. The CDR3 has 18 amino acids. CDR3 protein: CARSLGTEESCPWQPQHF. CDR3 DNA: TGTGCCAGAAGCTTAGGGACAGAGGAATCTTGCCCTTGGCAGCCCCAGCATTTT.

The chain has TRBV7-2 and TRBJ1-2; D gene uncertain. Trimming stripped 1 base from V and 2 bases from J, with 5 bases between. Germline loops: CDR1 SGHTA, CDR2 FQGNSA. CDR3 length equals 13 residues. The CDR3 sequence is CASSLDTNYGYTF. CDR3 nucleotide sequence: TGTGCCAGCAGCTTAGACACCAACTATGGCTACACCTTC.

The genes are TRBV9 and TRBJ1-3; tentative D call: TRBD1 (6 bases). In germline, CDR1 is SGDLS, CDR2 YYNGEE. The CDR3 loop spans 16 amino acids. With 0 bases removed from V and 4 bases from J, the gap between germline ends came to 14 bases. This CDR3 is CASSVVAGEIGNTIYF. The DNA for the CDR3 is TGTGCCAGCAGCGTAGTGGCAGGGGAAATCGGAAACACCATATATTTT.

The chain recombines TRBV7-2 with TRBJ2-1, with 12 bases aligning to TRBD1. Germline CDR1 and CDR2: SGHTA and FQGNSA. The V gene end was trimmed by 2 bases and the J gene end by 7 bases; junction bases not matched to a gene: 6. The CDR3 contains 16 residues. The CDR3 DNA follows: TGTGCCAGCAGCTTACAGGGGACAGGGGGCAGGAATGAGCAGTTCTTC. Protein: CASSLQGTGGRNEQFF.

The rearrangement uses TRBV10-3 and TRBJ1-2, with TRBD1 identical over 9 bases. Germline V gene sequence: CDR1 ENHRY, CDR2 SYGVKD. V shed 3 bases, J shed 3 bases, and the junction held 5 bases outside the gene matches. The CDR3 has 15 amino acids. The CDR3 here is CAISEGDRAYYGYTF. CDR3 bases: TGTGCCATCAGTGAAGGGGACAGGGCTTACTATGGCTACACCTTC.

The chain joins TRBV4-2 to TRBJ2-1; D remains unclear. Trimming cost V 0 bases and J 9 bases, with 9 bases left between them. CDR3 length: 13 amino acids. Germline CDR1 is LGHNA and CDR2 is YNFKEQ. The CDR3 loop reads CASSQEAWSEQFF. The CDR3 nucleotides are TGTGCCAGCAGCCAAGAGGCTTGGAGTGAGCAGTTCTTC.

The CDR3: CASSLGQGFATNEKLFF. CDR3 DNA sequence: TGCGCCAGCAGCTTGGGACAGGGATTTGCAACTAATGAAAAACTGTTTTTT. The chain links TRBV5-1 to TRBJ1-4, with TRBD1 matching over 7 bases. In germline, CDR1 is SGHRS, CDR2 YFSETQ. This CDR3 has 17 residues. V lost 0 bases, J lost 0 bases, and 5 bases stayed unmatched.

This clone was seen ten or more times. The chain employs TRBV19 and TRBJ1-5; tentative D call: TRBD1 (6 bases). The germline V gene has CDR1 LNHDA and CDR2 SQIVND (reference sequence). This CDR3 region has 14 residues. V shed 10 bases and J shed 7 bases, with 20 bases lying between them. The CDR3 reads CATARQAQVQPQHF. The CDR3 nucleotides read TGTGCCACCGCTAGACAGGCGCAAGTCCAGCCCCAGCATTTT.

The chain links TRBV10-3 to TRBJ1-1; tentative D call: TRBD1 (6 bases). CDR3 size: 15 residues. V was trimmed by 2 bases and J by 6 bases, leaving 16 bases between them. The germline gives CDR1 ENHRY, CDR2 SYGVKD. For the CDR3, the DNA is TGTGCCATCAGTGAGCCTACAGGGAGATTCGCTGAAGCTTTCTTT. Residues: CAISEPTGRFAEAFF.

CDR3: CASTPGWNSPLHF. The CDR3 DNA sequence: TGTGCCAGCACCCCAGGGTGGAATTCACCCCTCCACTTT. This chain connects TRBV6-5 to TRBJ1-6, with D tentatively TRBD1 (5 bases). CDR3 length: 13 amino acids. Deletions cut 7 bases from V and 7 bases from J, with 11 bases between. Germline V gene lookup returns CDR1 MNHEY and CDR2 SVGAGI.

This rearrangement joins TRBV11-2 to TRBJ1-4; D unresolved. Per germline, CDR1 SGHAT and CDR2 FQNNGV. The length of the CDR3 is 14 residues. V shed 4 bases and J shed 7 bases, with 13 bases lying between them. In nucleotides, the CDR3 is TGTGCCAGCAGCTACTGGACGGGAGGTGAAAAACTGTTTTTT. Translated, it gives CASSYWTGGEKLFF.

The chain joins TRBV4-1 to TRBJ2-3, with a tentative D call TRBD1 (6 bases). Trimming removed 4 bases at V and 2 bases at J, with 10 bases between. The CDR3 sequence is 14 residues long. Germline-derived CDR1 and CDR2 are MGHRA and YSYEKL. CDR3 DNA: TGCGCCAGCAGCCGGGGGCTCGACACAGATACGCAGTATTTT. It codes for CASSRGLDTDTQYF.

A few counts support this clone. The chain links TRBV21-1 to TRBJ2-7; TRBD1, the table's D call, was not compared with the DNA. TRBV21-1 is noted as a pseudogene. The CDR3 has 14 amino acids. CDR3 sequence (DNA): TGTGCCAGCAGCACGTCAGACAGGCCCTACGAGCAGTACGTC. It is translated as CASSTSDRPYEQYV.

The CDR3 region has the DNA TGTGCCAGCTCACCGGGGTGGCGGGGGGGGAGTTGGGATACGCAGTATTTT. Amino acids: CASSPGWRGGSWDTQYF. The J gene is TRBJ2-3, the V gene TRBV18, with 9 positions matching TRBD2. CDR1 KGHSH and CDR2 LQKENI come from the germline V gene. J was trimmed by 6 bases and V by 3 bases; bases with no gene match: 13. This CDR3 is 17 amino acids long.

This clone was observed once. Germline is not matched at one junction end, which may reflect a read error. V and J are TRBV18 and TRBJ2-3, with D maybe TRBD1 (6 bases). CDR1 is KGHSH, CDR2 LQKENI, per germline. CDR3 length equals 17 residues. CDR3 nucleotides: TGTGCCAGCTCTCCACCAACAGGGAGACGATTCACAGATACGCAGTATTTT. Translated, it gives CASSPPTGRRFTDTQYF.

The J gene is TRBJ1-4, the V gene TRBV2; weak D call: TRBD1 (6 bases). There are 15 residues in the CDR3. V lost 4 bases to trimming and J lost 4 bases, with 13 bases between them. CDR1 is SNHLY, CDR2 FYNNEI, per germline. CDR3 sequence: CASSGEGQYNEKLFF. The CDR3 DNA is TGTGCCAGCAGTGGGGAAGGACAGTATAATGAAAAACTGTTTTTT.

The CDR3 here is CASSLGLNGGYTF. The CDR3 bases are TGTGCCAGCAGCCTAGGACTCAACGGGGGCTACACCTTC. This sequence joins TRBV9 and TRBJ1-2, with no clear D. From germline, CDR1 is SGDLS and CDR2 YYNGEE. The CDR3 is 13 residues long. V gave up 4 bases and J gave up 8 bases, with 15 bases separating them. Looking up the rest from reference TRBV9 and TRBJ1-2 gives the full variable domain: DSGVTQTPKHLITATGQRVTLRCSPRSGDLSVYWYQQSLDQGLQFLIQYYNGEERAKGNILERFSAQQFPDLHSELNLSSLELGDSALYFCASSLGLNGGYTFGSGTRLTVV.

The gene calls are TRBV6-1 and TRBJ1-1, with D possibly being TRBD1 (5 bases). Trimming removed 2 bases from V and 5 bases from J, with 9 bases in between. The CDR3 contains 13 residues. Looked up from germline, CDR1 is MNHNS and CDR2 is SASEGT. The CDR3 coding sequence is TGTGCCAGCAGTGAACAGGGTTGGACTGAAGCTTTCTTT. This sequence encodes CASSEQGWTEAFF.

The V and J genes are TRBV5-4 and TRBJ1-1; D remains unclear. Looked up from germline, CDR1 is SGHNT and CDR2 is YYREEE (reference sequence). The V gene lost 1 base and the J gene lost 1 base, with 5 bases spanning the gap. This CDR3 is built from 13 residues. The CDR3 DNA sequence: TGTGCCAGCAGCTTGCCGGGGAACACTGAAGCTTTCTTT. This gives the protein CASSLPGNTEAFF.

This clone came up once. V usage is TRBV19 and J usage is TRBJ1-1; 8 bases agree with TRBD1. This CDR3 has 17 amino acids. Germline V gene lookup returns CDR1 LNHDA and CDR2 SQIVND (reference sequence). Trimming cost V 3 bases and J 9 bases; bases outside gene matches: 18. The CDR3 spells CASSINAAGGRIRQAFF. The CDR3, as DNA: TGTGCCAGTAGTATCAATGCGGCAGGGGGCAGGATTCGGCAAGCTTTCTTT.